These 8 T cell receptor beta chains were all obtained from the same sample, sequenced in a study of shared clonotypes between healthy human individuals. The naive CD8 subset, CD45RO-negative cells positively selected for CCR7, excluded terminally differentiated effector memory CD45RA+ cells. The method was immunoSEQ multiplex PCR; TCRdb's version includes in-frame clones alone and lacks a portion of them. The table lists some 2 million clones, 85% to 95% of them singletons. The sample comprised naive CD8+ T cells sorted from blood. These receptors came from a man aged 18-30 years in good health.

The chain has TRBV27 and TRBJ1-4, with TRBD1 identical over 8 bases. The CDR3 has 14 amino acids. Germline assignment: CDR1 MNHEY and CDR2 SMNVEV (reference sequence). The junction had 4 bases not matched to a gene; V was cut back by 6 bases and J by 4 bases. The CDR3 DNA is TGTGCCAGCAGACCACAGGGGGTTAATGAAAAACTGTTTTTT. Its protein is CASRPQGVNEKLFF.

This sequence joins TRBV11-2 and TRBJ2-5; no clear D gene. V was shortened by 0 bases and J by 0 bases, with 5 bases between the two germline ends. Germline V lookup: CDR1 SGHAT, CDR2 FQNNGV. The CDR3 has 14 residues. In DNA, the CDR3 is TGTGCCAGCAGCTTAGATTTGGACCAAGAGACCCAGTACTTC. It yields the protein CASSLDLDQETQYF.

A remark on this clone: Other DNA sequences in the sample encode the same CDR3. This chain connects TRBV9 to TRBJ2-3; D is unresolved. Trimming removed 2 bases at V and 1 base at J, with 2 bases between. This CDR3 comprises 12 residues. The germline V gene encodes CDR1 SGDLS and CDR2 YYNGEE. CDR3 in amino acids: CASSVGTDTQYF. The CDR3 DNA sequence: TGTGCCAGCAGCGTCGGCACAGATACGCAGTATTTT.

The gene calls are TRBV5-6 and TRBJ1-2; unclear D gene. V lost 3 bases, J lost 6 bases, and 12 bases lay in between. This CDR3 comprises 13 residues. The V gene's germline CDR1 is SGHDT and CDR2 YYEEEE. CDR3: CASSWNSVDGYTF. As DNA, the CDR3 is TGTGCCAGCAGCTGGAACTCGGTAGATGGCTACACCTTC.

This chain uses TRBV10-2 with TRBJ2-2, with D perhaps matching TRBD2 (6 bases). This CDR3 has 17 amino acids. V lost 3 bases and J lost 3, with 17 bases in between. CDR1 is WSHSY and CDR2 is SAAADI in the germline V gene. CDR3 residues: CASSETSLGLHTGELFF. The DNA for the CDR3 is TGCGCCAGCAGTGAAACGTCATTGGGACTCCACACCGGGGAGCTGTTTTTT.

The rearrangement links TRBV10-3 to TRBJ1-2, with D perhaps TRBD1 (5 bases). This CDR3 has 15 amino acids. Germline V gene sequence: CDR1 ENHRY, CDR2 SYGVKD. The ends were cut back, 2 bases at V and 4 bases at J, with 14 bases in the middle. The CDR3, as DNA: TGTGCCATCAGTGAGGTAGGAGGGGACGGCTATGGCTACACCTTC. It encodes CAISEVGGDGYGYTF.

V gene TRBV5-6 combines with J gene TRBJ2-1; no reliable D call. CDR1 is SGHDT, CDR2 YYEEEE, per germline. This CDR3 has 13 residues. Trimming left V 7 bases short and J 4 bases short, with 12 bases between. This CDR3 is CASSPGVYNEQFF. The CDR3 DNA follows: TGTGCCAGCTCCCCCGGCGTTTACAATGAGCAGTTCTTC. Complete variable domain (other parts from reference TRBV5-6 and TRBJ2-1): DAGVTQSPTHLIKTRGQQVTLRCSPKSGHDTVSWYQQALGQGPQFIFQYYEEEERQRGNFPDRFSGHQFPNYSSELNVNALLLGDSALYLCASSPGVYNEQFFGPGTRLTVL.

Regarding this clone: The sample carries other DNA sequences with the same CDR3. The rearrangement joins TRBV30 to TRBJ1-4, with a tentative D call TRBD1 (6 bases). Germline V gene sequence: CDR1 GTSNPN, CDR2 SVGIG (reference sequence). There are 13 residues in the CDR3. The ends were cut back, 1 base at V and 7 bases at J, with 10 bases in the middle. In DNA form, the CDR3 reads TGTGCCTGGAGTGCGGGGGGCGGTGAAAAACTGTTTTTT. Protein: CAWSAGGGEKLFF.